The clone carrying this TCR beta chain has only a few counts. The CDR3 is made up of 14 amino acids. V lost 3 bases, J lost 6 bases, and 6 bases stayed unmatched. The sample belongs to a study of Graves' ophthalmopathy and Graves' hyperthyroidism. Investigators amplified TCR beta CDR3 regions from RNA transcripts. A first-round RT-PCR used HTBI primers, followed by a second-round multiplex PCR. From the multiplex PCR reads, TCRdb called clonotypes with MiXCR, one entry per CDR3 protein. There are roughly 1.1 million distinct CDR3 sequences in the sample; about 38% occur only once, and more than 9.5% lies in the top ten.

Sequencing input: peripheral blood or thyroid tissue (not recorded which). This sequence was found in an adult man with Graves' hyperthyroidism. The rearrangement joins TRBV12-3 or TRBV12-4 to TRBJ2-7; TRBD1 agrees at 9 bases. CDR3 nucleotide sequence: TGTGCCAGCAGTTTTTTGGGACAGGGTACCGAGCAGTACTTC. Amino acids: CASSFLGQGTEQYF.